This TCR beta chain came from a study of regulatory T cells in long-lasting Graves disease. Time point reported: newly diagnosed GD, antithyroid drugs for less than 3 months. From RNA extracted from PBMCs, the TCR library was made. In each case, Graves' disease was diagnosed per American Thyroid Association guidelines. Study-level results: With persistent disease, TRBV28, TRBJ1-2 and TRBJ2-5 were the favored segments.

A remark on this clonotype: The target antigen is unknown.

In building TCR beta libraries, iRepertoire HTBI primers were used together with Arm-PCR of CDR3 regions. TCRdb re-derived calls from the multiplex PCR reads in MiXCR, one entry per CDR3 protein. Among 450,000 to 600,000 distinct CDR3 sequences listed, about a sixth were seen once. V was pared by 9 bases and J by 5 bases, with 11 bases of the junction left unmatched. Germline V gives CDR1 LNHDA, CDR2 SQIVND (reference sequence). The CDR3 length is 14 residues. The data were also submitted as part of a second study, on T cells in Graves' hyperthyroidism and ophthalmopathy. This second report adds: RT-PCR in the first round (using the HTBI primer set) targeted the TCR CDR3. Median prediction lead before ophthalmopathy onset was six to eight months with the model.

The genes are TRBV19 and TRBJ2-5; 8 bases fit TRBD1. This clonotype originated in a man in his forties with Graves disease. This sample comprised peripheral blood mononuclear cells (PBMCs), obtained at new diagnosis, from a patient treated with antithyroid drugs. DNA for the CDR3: TGTGCCAGCCAACAACAGGGGGTAGGGGAGACCCAGTACTTC. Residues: CASQQQGVGETQYF.